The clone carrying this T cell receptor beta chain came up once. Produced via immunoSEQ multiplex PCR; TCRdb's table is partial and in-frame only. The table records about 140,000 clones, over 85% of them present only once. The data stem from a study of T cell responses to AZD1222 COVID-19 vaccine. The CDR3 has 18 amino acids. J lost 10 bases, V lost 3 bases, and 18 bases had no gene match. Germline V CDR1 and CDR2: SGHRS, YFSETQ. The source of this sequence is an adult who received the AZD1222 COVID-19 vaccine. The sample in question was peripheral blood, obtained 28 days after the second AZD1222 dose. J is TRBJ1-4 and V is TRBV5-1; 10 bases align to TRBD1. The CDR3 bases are TGCGCCAGCAGCTCGAGGCGACCCGGGACAGGGGAATTGGGAAAACTGTTTTTT. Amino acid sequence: CASSSRRPGTGELGKLFF.